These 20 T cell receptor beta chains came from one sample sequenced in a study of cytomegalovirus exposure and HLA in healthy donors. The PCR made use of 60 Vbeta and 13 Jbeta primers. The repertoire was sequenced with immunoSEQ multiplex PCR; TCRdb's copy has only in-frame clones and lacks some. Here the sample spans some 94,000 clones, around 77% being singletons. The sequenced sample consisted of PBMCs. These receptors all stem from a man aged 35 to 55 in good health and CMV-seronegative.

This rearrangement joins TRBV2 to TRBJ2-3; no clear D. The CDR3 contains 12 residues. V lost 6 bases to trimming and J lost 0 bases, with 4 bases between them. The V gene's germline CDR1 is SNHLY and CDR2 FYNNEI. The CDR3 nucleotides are TGTGCCAGCAGCCAAAGCACAGATACGCAGTATTTT. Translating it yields CASSQSTDTQYF. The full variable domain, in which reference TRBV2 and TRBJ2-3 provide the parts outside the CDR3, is EPEVTQTPSHQVTQMGQEVILRCVPISNHLYFYWYRQILGQKVEFLVSFYNNEISEKSEIFDDQFSVERPDGSNFTLKIRSTKLEDSAMYFCASSQSTDTQYFGPGTRLTVL.

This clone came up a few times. CDR3 DNA sequence: TGTGCCAGCAGCTTCGACAGCTCTAACTATGGCTACACCTTC. Amino acid sequence: CASSFDSSNYGYTF. The gene calls are TRBV13 and TRBJ1-2; tentative D call: TRBD1 (5 bases). The CDR3 runs to 14 residues. The germline V gene has CDR1 PRHDT and CDR2 FYEKMQ (reference sequence). Trimming shortened V by 3 bases and J by 0 bases, and 8 bases separated the two germline ends.

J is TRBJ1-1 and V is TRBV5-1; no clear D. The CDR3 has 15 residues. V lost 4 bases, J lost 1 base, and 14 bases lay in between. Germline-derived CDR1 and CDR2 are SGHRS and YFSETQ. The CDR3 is CASSPPTTWNTEAFF. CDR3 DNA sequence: TGCGCCAGCAGCCCACCGACAACCTGGAACACTGAAGCTTTCTTT. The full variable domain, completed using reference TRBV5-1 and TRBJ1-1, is KAGVTQTPRYLIKTRGQQVTLSCSPISGHRSVSWYQQTPGQGLQFLFEYFSETQRNKGNFPGRFSGRQFSNSRSEMNVSTLELGDSALYLCASSPPTTWNTEAFFGQGTRLTVV.

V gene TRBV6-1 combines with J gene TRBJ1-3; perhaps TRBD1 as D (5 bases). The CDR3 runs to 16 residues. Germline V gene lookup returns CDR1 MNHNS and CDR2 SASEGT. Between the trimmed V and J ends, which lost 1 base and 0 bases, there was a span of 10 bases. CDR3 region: CASSEVQASSGNTIYF. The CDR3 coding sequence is TGTGCCAGCAGTGAAGTACAGGCCAGCTCTGGAAACACCATATATTTT.

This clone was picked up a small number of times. CDR3 bases: TGTGCCAGCAGTATGGTGCGAACTAATGAAAAACTGTTTTTT. Amino acid sequence: CASSMVRTNEKLFF. V is TRBV27 and J is TRBJ1-4; D unclear. The CDR3 extends over 14 amino acids. The V gene's germline CDR1 is MNHEY and CDR2 SMNVEV (reference sequence). V was cut by 5 bases and J by 1 base, with 8 bases left in between.

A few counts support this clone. The CDR3 sequence: CASSQGQGTYEQYF. The CDR3 DNA sequence: TGTGCCAGCAGCCAAGGCCAGGGGACCTACGAGCAGTACTTC. The chain uses TRBV4-2 and TRBJ2-7; weak D call: TRBD1 (6 bases). V gave up 1 base and J gave up 2 bases, with 9 bases separating them. Per germline, CDR1 LGHNA and CDR2 YNFKEQ. The CDR3 loop spans 14 amino acids.

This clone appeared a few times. The CDR3: CASSFWSGNTEAFF. In nucleotides, the CDR3 is TGTGCCAGCAGCTTCTGGTCGGGGAACACTGAAGCTTTCTTT. The rearrangement uses TRBV13 and TRBJ1-1; D remains ambiguous. This CDR3 contains 14 residues. Germline V gives CDR1 PRHDT, CDR2 FYEKMQ (reference sequence). The germline V and J ends were trimmed by 3 bases and 1 base, with 9 bases remaining between them.

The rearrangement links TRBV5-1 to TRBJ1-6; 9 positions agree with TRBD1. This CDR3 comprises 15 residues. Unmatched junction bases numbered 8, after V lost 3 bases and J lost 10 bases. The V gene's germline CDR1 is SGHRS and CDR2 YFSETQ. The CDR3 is CASSSEGTGKSPLHF. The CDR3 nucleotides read TGCGCCAGCAGCTCGGAGGGGACAGGGAAGTCACCCCTCCACTTT.

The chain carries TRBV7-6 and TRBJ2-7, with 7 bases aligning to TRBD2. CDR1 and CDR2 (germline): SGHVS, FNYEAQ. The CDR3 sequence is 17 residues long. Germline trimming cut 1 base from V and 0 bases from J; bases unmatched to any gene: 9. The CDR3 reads CASSLVGTTSSSYEQYF. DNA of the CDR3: TGTGCCAGCAGCTTAGTAGGGACGACTAGCAGCTCCTACGAGCAGTACTTC.

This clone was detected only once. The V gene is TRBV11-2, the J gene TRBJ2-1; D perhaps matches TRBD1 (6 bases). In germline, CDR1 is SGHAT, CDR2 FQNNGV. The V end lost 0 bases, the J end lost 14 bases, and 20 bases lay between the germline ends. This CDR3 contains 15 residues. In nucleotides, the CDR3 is TGTGCCAGCAGCTTAGAATGGGGGCAAGTTGATTTTAAGTTCTTC. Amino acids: CASSLEWGQVDFKFF.

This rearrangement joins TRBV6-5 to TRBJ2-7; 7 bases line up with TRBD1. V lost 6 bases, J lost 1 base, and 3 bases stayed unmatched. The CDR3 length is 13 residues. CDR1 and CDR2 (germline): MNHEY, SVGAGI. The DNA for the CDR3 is TGTGCCAGCAGAGGGACAGCTTCCTACGAGCAGTACTTC. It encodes CASRGTASYEQYF.

CDR3 bases: TGTGCCAGCAGCTACTCAGGGGGCATGAACACTGAAGCTTTCTTT. It codes for CASSYSGGMNTEAFF. The chain employs TRBV13 and TRBJ1-1; 8 positions agree with TRBD1. Germline V gene data show CDR1 as PRHDT and CDR2 as FYEKMQ (reference sequence). The V and J ends lost 4 bases and 0 bases, in that order; junction bases with no gene match: 4. CDR3 size: 15 residues.

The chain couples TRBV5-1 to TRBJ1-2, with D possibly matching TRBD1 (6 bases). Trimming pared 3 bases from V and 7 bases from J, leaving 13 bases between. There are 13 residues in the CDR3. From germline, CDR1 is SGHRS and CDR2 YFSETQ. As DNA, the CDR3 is TGCGCCAGCAGCTGGGGGGGCCAGGCTGGCTACACCTTC. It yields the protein CASSWGGQAGYTF.

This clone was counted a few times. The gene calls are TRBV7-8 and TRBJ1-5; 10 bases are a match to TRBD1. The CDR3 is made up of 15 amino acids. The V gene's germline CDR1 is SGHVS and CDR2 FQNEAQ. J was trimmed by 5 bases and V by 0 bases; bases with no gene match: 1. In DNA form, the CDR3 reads TGTGCCAGCAGCTTAGCCGGGACAGGGGATCAGCCCCAGCATTTT. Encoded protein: CASSLAGTGDQPQHF.

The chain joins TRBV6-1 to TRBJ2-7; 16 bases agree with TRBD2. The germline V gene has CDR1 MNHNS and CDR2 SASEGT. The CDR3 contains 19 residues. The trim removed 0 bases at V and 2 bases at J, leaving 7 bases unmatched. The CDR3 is CASSEAGWGTSGRAYEQYF. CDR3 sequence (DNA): TGTGCCAGCAGTGAAGCAGGTTGGGGGACTAGCGGGAGGGCCTACGAGCAGTACTTC.

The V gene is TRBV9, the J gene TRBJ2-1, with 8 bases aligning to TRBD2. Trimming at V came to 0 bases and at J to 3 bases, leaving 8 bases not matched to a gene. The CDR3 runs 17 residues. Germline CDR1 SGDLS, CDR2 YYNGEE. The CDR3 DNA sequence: TGTGCCAGCAGCGTAGGAGGCGAGCGGGGGCTCTACAATGAGCAGTTCTTC. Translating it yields CASSVGGERGLYNEQFF.

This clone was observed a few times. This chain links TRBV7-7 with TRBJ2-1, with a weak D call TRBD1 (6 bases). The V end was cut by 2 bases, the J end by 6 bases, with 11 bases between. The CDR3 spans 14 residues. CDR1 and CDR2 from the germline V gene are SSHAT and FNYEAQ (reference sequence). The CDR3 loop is CASSLTGIPNEQFF. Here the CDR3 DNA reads TGTGCCAGCAGCTTAACAGGGATCCCCAATGAGCAGTTCTTC.

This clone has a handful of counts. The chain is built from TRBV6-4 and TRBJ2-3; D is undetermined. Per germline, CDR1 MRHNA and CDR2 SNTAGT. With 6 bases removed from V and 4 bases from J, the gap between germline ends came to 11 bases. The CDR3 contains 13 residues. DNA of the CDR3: TGTGCCAGCAGCGATCTACGGGCAGATACGCAGTATTTT. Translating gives CASSDLRADTQYF.

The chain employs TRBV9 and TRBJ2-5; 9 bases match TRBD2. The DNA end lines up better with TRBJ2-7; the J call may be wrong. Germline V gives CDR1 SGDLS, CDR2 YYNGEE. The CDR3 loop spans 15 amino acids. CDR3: CASSVGLAGPYEQYF. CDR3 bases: TGTGCCAGCAGCGTAGGGCTAGCGGGACCCTACGAGCAGTACTTC.

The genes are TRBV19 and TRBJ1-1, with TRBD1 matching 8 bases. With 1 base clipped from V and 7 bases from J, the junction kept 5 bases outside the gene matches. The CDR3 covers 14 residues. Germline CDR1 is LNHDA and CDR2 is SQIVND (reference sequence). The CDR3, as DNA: TGTGCCAGTAGTATAGGGACAGGGCCCTGTGAAGCTTTCTTT. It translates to CASSIGTGPCEAFF.